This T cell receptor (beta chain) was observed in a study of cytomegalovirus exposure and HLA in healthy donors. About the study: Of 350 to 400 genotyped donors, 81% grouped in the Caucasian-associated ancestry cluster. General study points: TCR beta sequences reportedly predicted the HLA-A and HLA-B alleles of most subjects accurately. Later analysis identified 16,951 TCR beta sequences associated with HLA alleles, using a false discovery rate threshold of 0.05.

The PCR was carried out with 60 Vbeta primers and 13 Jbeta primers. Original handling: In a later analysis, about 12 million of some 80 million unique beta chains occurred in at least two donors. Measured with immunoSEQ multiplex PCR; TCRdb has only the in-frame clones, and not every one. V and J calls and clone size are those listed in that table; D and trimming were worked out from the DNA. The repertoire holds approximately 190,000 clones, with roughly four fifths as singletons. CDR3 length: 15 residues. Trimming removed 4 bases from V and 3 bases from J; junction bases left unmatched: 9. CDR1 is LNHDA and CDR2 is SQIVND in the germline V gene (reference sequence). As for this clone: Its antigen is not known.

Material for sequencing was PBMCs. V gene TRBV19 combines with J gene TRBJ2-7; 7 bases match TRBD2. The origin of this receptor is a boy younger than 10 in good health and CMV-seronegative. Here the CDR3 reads CASSKISSGNYEQYF. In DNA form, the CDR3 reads TGTGCCAGTAGTAAAATCTCTAGCGGAAACTACGAGCAGTACTTC.